This T cell receptor beta chain was identified during a study of T cell clonotyping in hematopoietic cell transplantation. The study, taken as a whole, reports: Pathologically expanded recipient clonotypes increased progressively from day 30 to day 180 as diversity fell. Higher Inverse Simpson Index values in graft donor and pretransplant recipient predicted broader posttransplant TCR diversity.

The time point denotes: recipient sample about 28 days before transplant, after cytoreduction. Sequencing used immunoSEQ multiplex PCR; TCRdb keeps in-frame clones, though not all of them. The data show around 7,400 clones, 88% seen once. This CDR3 spans 16 amino acids. The germline gives CDR1 SGHDT, CDR2 YYEEEE. J gave up 7 bases and V 2 bases, and 14 bases lay outside the gene matches. To note about this clone: The target antigen is unknown.

The input for sequencing was peripheral blood mononuclear cells, taken before stem cell transplant. This sequence originates from a man in his fifties or sixties with acute myeloid leukemia. Some clones in this sample may be carry-over from other donors' samples. The V and J genes are TRBV5-6 and TRBJ2-7; TRBD2 aligns across 8 bases. Written as DNA, the CDR3 is TGTGCCAGCAGCTTCGGAGCGGGGGCGTTCTCGAGGGAGCAGTACTTC. Translation: CASSFGAGAFSREQYF. The variable domain in full, completed from reference TRBV5-6 and TRBJ2-7, reads DAGVTQSPTHLIKTRGQQVTLRCSPKSGHDTVSWYQQALGQGPQFIFQYYEEEERQRGNFPDRFSGHQFPNYSSELNVNALLLGDSALYLCASSFGAGAFSREQYFGPGTRLTVT.